This T cell receptor (beta chain) was recorded in a study of beta chain features in type 1 diabetes. Blood was collected once per donor into heparin, averaging around 0.11 L. Broader study findings: Patients with Type 1 diabetes showed moderately but significantly shorter TCRB CDR3s in all four CD4+ subsets. In the patient group, naive, central memory and Treg TCRB repertoires seemed more alike than in the healthy donor group.

This clone has only a few counts. The target antigen is unknown. Since all of the isolated RNA was reverse transcribed, expressed TCRB transcripts were what got sequenced. Assay: immunoSEQ multiplex PCR; the TCRdb copy retains only in-frame clones and omits some. The sample yields hundreds of thousands of clones, 25% to 35% seen once. V gave up 3 bases and J gave up 1 base, with 12 bases separating them. The CDR3 totals 16 residues. Germline CDR1 is SGHTA and CDR2 is FQGTGA. The chain recombines TRBV7-3 with TRBJ2-2, with D possibly matching TRBD1 (5 bases). Input material: naive CD4+ T cells from blood. This TCR derives from a man between 18 and 29 years old in good health. CDR3 loop: CASSFNPGLNTGELFF. The CDR3 DNA is TGTGCCAGCAGCTTCAATCCAGGGCTGAACACCGGGGAGCTGTTTTTT.